Each of the 2 T cell receptor beta chains below was sequenced from the same sample in a study of blood T cell repertoires in COVID-19. Here immunoSEQ multiplex PCR was the method, and the copy in TCRdb shows in-frame clones only, minus some. The sample consists of about 55,000 clones, 80% to 85% of them appearing once. The material sequenced was peripheral blood. The receptors stem from a woman in her sixties with acute or convalescent COVID-19.

This chain links TRBV5-1 with TRBJ2-3, with no clear D. Trimming removed 1 base from V and 2 bases from J, with 14 bases in between. The CDR3 length is 16 residues. The germline V gene has CDR1 SGHRS and CDR2 YFSETQ. CDR3 coding DNA: TGCGCCAGCAGCTTGTTGTTAGCTCGTCTCACAGATACGCAGTATTTT. Its translation is CASSLLLARLTDTQYF.

The CDR3: CASREDRGAYNEQFF. In DNA form, the CDR3 reads TGTGCCAGCAGGGAGGACAGGGGAGCCTACAATGAGCAGTTCTTC. The chain uses TRBV5-8 and TRBJ2-1; 9 bases line up with TRBD1. Germline V CDR1 and CDR2: SGHTS, YDEGEE. This CDR3 has 15 residues. The V gene end was trimmed by 5 bases and the J gene end by 2 bases; junction bases not matched to a gene: 5.